This section outlines one T cell receptor beta chain sequence together with its context. Its antigen target is currently unknown. No base-level quality is on record; no much larger clone is a single base apart. The data stem from a study of PD-L1 blockade in urothelial cancer (dated by TCRdb to 2017 to 2019). In terms of the full investigation: Every patient began therapy in the mid-2010s and was given atezolizumab 1,200 mg intravenously every 3 weeks. Under 30 patients had pretreatment blood TCR-seq, around 25 had at least one posttreatment blood collection, and around 25 had tumor TCR-seq. Blood samples were analyzed at two time points: 3 weeks after treatment start (second dose) and 6 weeks after treatment start. Blood samples gave median yields of around 150,000 T cells and tens of thousands of unique TCRs, along with a median clonality of 0.080. Fewer than ten patients reached durable clinical benefit, while 20 patients did not. Patients had an ECOG performance status of 0 or 1 and had received between 0 and 3 prior chemotherapy regimens. In the same patients, whole exome sequencing and RNA sequencing of pretreatment tumors were performed in addition to TCR sequencing. Progression-free survival longer than 6 months counted as durable clinical benefit, and TCR features were additionally tested against both progression-free and overall survival. About 90% of the roughly 29 patients were identified as males with urothelial cancer of bladder origin, and a prior smoking history was reported by 18 of 29 patients. Pretreatment tumor samples and matched peripheral blood, collected serially before and after atezolizumab treatment, underwent TCR sequencing. Somatic, immune and clinical correlates of response to PD-L1 blockade with atezolizumab in urothelial cancer were the focus of an exploratory multi-omic analysis.

Synthetic TCR analog templates were spiked into each PCR so that absolute template abundance could be estimated from read counts. TCRbeta CDR3 regions were amplified from genomic DNA with bias-controlled V and J gene primers using the immunoSEQ assay. Sequencing of rearranged TCRbeta segments was done at approximately 20X coverage. Per the authors' processing: Clustering was used to correct sequencing errors, and CDR3s were annotated against IMGT to assign V, D and J genes. Only productive TCRbeta rearrangements were used in downstream analyses, excluding out-of-frame or stop-codon sequences. Clonality was calculated as one minus the Shannon entropy normalized by the log of the number of unique productive sequences. Fisher's exact test with Benjamini-Hochberg correction, at a threshold of adjusted p below 0.01, was used to find clones that differed between time points or between blood and tumor. TCRdb's version of the immuneACCESS table is confined to in-frame rearrangements and falls short of the full clone set. An unresolved V gene accounts for under half of the shortfall where checked; the remainder is of unknown origin. Clonal size and the V and J genes are those of that table, whereas D and trimming came from the DNA. This sample comprises around 130,000 clones, 65% to 85% of them detected only once. The biggest ten clones account for roughly 2.9% of the sample.

The sample's time point, from its label and the paper: pretreatment peripheral blood. A total of around 30 patients with locally advanced or metastatic urothelial carcinoma, treated at Memorial Sloan Kettering on a trial protocol, made up the cohort. Peripheral blood mononuclear cells were collected pretreatment and during treatment, at between 1 and 8 total time points per patient. The Qiagen DNeasy Blood extraction kit was used to purify genomic DNA from total PBMCs and tumor samples. Collected pretreatment and during treatment, PBMCs were isolated and stored as previously described. Findings and caveats that apply to the study as a whole: Improved progression-free and overall survival was associated with having pretreatment peripheral blood TCR clonality below the median. Patients with durable benefit showed greater expansion of tumor-associated TCR clones in peripheral blood 3 weeks after starting treatment (n ≈ 21, p = 0.022). Because the sample size was small (n ≈ 30) and many of the analyses were exploratory, the results are meant to be hypothesis-generating.

The sequencing used PBMCs, collected around atezolizumab (anti-PD-L1) treatment. This TCR was sampled from a man aged 45-65 years with urothelial cancer.

DNA sequence: TGTGCCAGTGCGCAGGGCTCTGGGGCCAACGTCCTGACTTTC. Its amino acids are CASAQGSGANVLTF. Rearrangement joined TRBV28 to TRBJ2-6; the D region possibly corresponds to TRBD1 (5 bases align). Trimming takes 9 bases from V and 0 bases from J, and the germline ends sit 9 bases apart. Its CDR3 holds 14 amino acids, cysteine through phenylalanine. The CDR3 DNA has 42 bases and is translated from base 1. CDR1 MDHEN and CDR2 SYDVKM are derived from the germline V gene. With the rest looked up from the reference TRBV28 and TRBJ2-6 genes rather than sequenced, the full variable domain is DVKVTQSSRYLVKRTGEKVFLECVQDMDHENMFWYRQDPGLGLRLIYFSYDVKMKEKGDIPEGYSVSREKKERFSLILESASTNQTSMYLCASAQGSGANVLTFGAGSRLTVL.